The 7 T cell receptor beta chains below all came from one sample that was sequenced in a study of CD8+ T cells in alopecia areata. As the sequencing template, cDNA was produced by extracting RNA and reverse transcribing it. Profiling relied on immunoSEQ multiplex PCR, and the TCRdb table lists in-frame clones only, not all of them. This table has roughly 14,000 clones, 58% appearing once. The study team obtained lesional scalp punch biopsies and peripheral blood from alopecia areata patients. The sequencing here drew on skin, taken at week 0. The receptors stem from a human donor with alopecia areata.

The chain has TRBV6-5 and TRBJ1-6, with TRBD1 as a possible D gene (5 bases). CDR1 is MNHEY, CDR2 SVGAGI, per germline. V was shortened by 6 bases and J by 6 bases, with 15 bases between the two germline ends. The CDR3 consists of 15 residues. As DNA, the CDR3 is TGTGCCAGCAGCCAGGGAAATCCCTCTAATTCACCCCTCCACTTT. Its protein product is CASSQGNPSNSPLHF.

The V call is TRBV6-5, the J call TRBJ2-7, with D perhaps matching TRBD2 (5 bases). The germline V gene has CDR1 MNHEY and CDR2 SVGAGI. Trimming took off 6 bases at V and 3 bases at J, with 18 bases between the two ends. The CDR3 covers 15 residues. The CDR3 here is CASRDRRGSLYEQYF. CDR3 in DNA: TGTGCCAGCAGAGACCGACGGGGTTCTCTCTACGAGCAGTACTTC.

This rearrangement joins TRBV29-1 to TRBJ2-4; 8 nucleotides agree with TRBD1. The CDR3 is 15 residues long. Per the germline V gene, CDR1 is SQVTM and CDR2 is ANQGSEA. With 5 bases clipped from V and 0 bases from J, the junction kept 6 bases outside the gene matches. The CDR3 bases are TGCAGCGTTCCCACAGGGGGGTCAGCCAAAAACATTCAGTACTTC. This translates into CSVPTGGSAKNIQYF. The full variable domain, with the rest looked up from reference TRBV29-1 and TRBJ2-4, is SAVISQKPSRDICQRGTSLTIQCQVDSQVTMMFWYRQQPGQSLTLIATANQGSEATYESGFVIDKFPISRPNLTFSTLTVSNMSPEDSSIYLCSVPTGGSAKNIQYFGAGTRLSVL.

The gene calls are TRBV4-1 and TRBJ1-3; D unclear. Germline CDR1 reads MGHRA; CDR2 reads YSYEKL. CDR3 size: 13 residues. Trimming left V 1 base short and J 6 bases short, with 7 bases between. The CDR3 loop reads CASSQAGVNTIYF. As DNA, the CDR3 is TGCGCCAGCAGCCAAGCCGGGGTAAACACCATATATTTT.

This clone was seen more than once but under ten times. The CDR3 coding sequence is TGTGCCAGTAGACGACAGGGCAATCAGCCCCAGCATTTT. Its protein is CASRRQGNQPQHF. The chain combines TRBV19 with TRBJ1-5; D possibly corresponds to TRBD1 (6 bases). CDR3 length: 13 residues. V lost 6 bases to trimming and J lost 2 bases, with 8 bases between them. CDR1 is LNHDA, CDR2 SQIVND, per germline (reference sequence).

This rearrangement joins TRBV11-2 to TRBJ2-4; D possibly corresponds to TRBD2 (6 bases). Trimming pared 0 bases from V and 10 bases from J, leaving 16 bases between. Germline V gives CDR1 SGHAT, CDR2 FQNNGV. The CDR3 has 15 residues. The CDR3 spells CASSLDWRGIDIQYF. CDR3 coding DNA: TGTGCCAGCAGCTTAGACTGGCGGGGCATCGATATTCAGTACTTC.

The gene calls are TRBV19 and TRBJ2-7; 9 bases are shared with TRBD1. CDR3 length equals 16 residues. The germline V gene encodes CDR1 LNHDA and CDR2 SQIVND (reference sequence). The V gene end was trimmed by 3 bases and the J gene end by 3 bases; junction bases not matched to a gene: 9. In nucleotides, the CDR3 is TGTGCCAGTAGTATGGGGACAGGGAGATTATTCTACGAGCAGTACTTC. Amino acid sequence: CASSMGTGRLFYEQYF. The full variable domain, its missing parts supplied by reference TRBV19 and TRBJ2-7, is DGGITQSPKYLFRKEGQNVTLSCEQNLNHDAMYWYRQDPGQGLRLIYYSQIVNDFQKGDIAEGYSVSREKKESFPLTVTSAQKNPTAFYLCASSMGTGRLFYEQYFGPGTRLTVT.